One and the same sample provided the 25 T cell receptor beta chains below, sequenced in a study of T-cell reconstitution after alpha-beta-depleted transplantation in children. For TCRbeta, the library was prepared with unique molecular identifiers. One entry per CDR3 protein, called by TCRdb with MiXCR from the PCR reads. The sample includes about 400,000 distinct CDR3 sequences, just over 20% of them seen just once. Sequenced here: PBMCs from the stem cell graft donor, sampled from the stem cell graft. These receptors originate from a human donor who donated a stem cell graft to a child with acute myeloid leukemia.

The rearrangement links TRBV12-3 or TRBV12-4 to TRBJ2-5; D is possibly TRBD1 (5 bases). This CDR3 comprises 14 residues. V was cut by 0 bases and J by 4 bases, with 9 bases left in between. The CDR3 sequence is CASSLALGPETQYF. CDR3 nucleotide sequence: TGTGCCAGCAGTTTAGCGTTGGGGCCAGAGACCCAGTACTTC.

The V and J genes are TRBV27 and TRBJ2-7; TRBD1 or TRBD2 may be the D gene (7 bases each). CDR3 length equals 18 residues. CDR1 is MNHEY and CDR2 is SMNVEV in the germline V gene (reference sequence). Trimming cost V 6 bases and J 1 base, with 25 bases left between them. CDR3 in amino acids: CASSSTGVASGPSYEQYF. CDR3 bases: TGTGCCAGCAGCTCAACAGGGGTAGCTAGCGGTCCTTCCTACGAGCAGTACTTC.

This clonotype was counted only a few times. A junction end diverges from the germline sequence, so it may reflect a read error. The J gene is TRBJ2-1, the V gene TRBV20-1, with TRBD2 matching over 10 bases. CDR3 length equals 14 residues. Germline values: CDR1 DFQATT, CDR2 SNEGSKA (reference sequence). The chain's CDR3 is CSERGLAGDNEQFF. The CDR3 bases are TGCAGCGAGAGGGGGCTAGCGGGAGACAATGAGCAGTTTTTC.

This rearrangement joins TRBV29-1 to TRBJ2-7; 9 bases align to TRBD1. The CDR3 is 14 residues long. CDR1 is SQVTM and CDR2 is ANQGSEA in the germline V gene. J gave up 2 bases and V 4 bases, and 6 bases lay outside the gene matches. The CDR3 DNA is TGCAGCGTTGCTGGAAGACAGGGGGCCTACGAGCAGTACTTC. This translates into CSVAGRQGAYEQYF.

This clonotype was observed a few times. The rearrangement joins TRBV5-1 to TRBJ2-6; no reliable D call. V lost 0 bases and J lost 4, with 5 bases in between. CDR1 and CDR2 (germline): SGHRS, YFSETQ. This CDR3 comprises 14 residues. CDR3 nucleotides: TGCGCCAGCAGCTTGGGCCAGGGGGCCAACGTCCTGACTTTC. Translating it yields CASSLGQGANVLTF.

This sequence joins TRBV9 and TRBJ2-5; TRBD2 aligns across 10 bases. This CDR3 region has 15 residues. Per germline, CDR1 SGDLS and CDR2 YYNGEE. V shed 6 bases, J shed 1 base, and the junction held 6 bases outside the gene matches. CDR3 sequence (DNA): TGTGCCAGCACCCTAGCGGGAGCTCTCCAAGAGACCCAGTACTTC. It translates to CASTLAGALQETQYF. The complete variable domain, with remaining parts taken from reference TRBV9 and TRBJ2-5, reads DSGVTQTPKHLITATGQRVTLRCSPRSGDLSVYWYQQSLDQGLQFLIQYYNGEERAKGNILERFSAQQFPDLHSELNLSSLELGDSALYFCASTLAGALQETQYFGPGTRLLVL.

This clonotype was observed at least ten times. The chain joins TRBV29-1 to TRBJ2-1; 8 nucleotides align to TRBD2. J gave up 12 bases and V 4 bases, and 11 bases lay outside the gene matches. The CDR3 extends over 13 amino acids. CDR1 and CDR2 from the germline V gene are SQVTM and ANQGSEA. As DNA, the CDR3 is TGCAGCGTTGTAGTAGCGGGGCCCGAGGGGCAGTTCTTC. Translated, it gives CSVVVAGPEGQFF.

This clonotype turned up a few times. The chain links TRBV20-1 to TRBJ2-3; D ambiguous. This CDR3 has 15 residues. V shed 6 bases and J shed 0 bases, with 16 bases lying between them. Germline V CDR1 and CDR2: DFQATT, SNEGSKA (reference sequence). CDR3 sequence (DNA): TGCAGTGCCAAAAATCCAGCACCTAGCACAGATACGCAGTATTTT. Translation gives CSAKNPAPSTDTQYF.

The V call is TRBV24-1, the J call TRBJ2-1; 13 nucleotides align to TRBD2. The V and J ends lost 4 bases and 8 bases, in that order; junction bases with no gene match: 7. The CDR3 spans 16 residues. In germline, CDR1 is KGHDR, CDR2 SFDVKD. The CDR3 region is CATSDPGLAGADEQFF. CDR3 bases: TGTGCCACCAGTGACCCCGGACTAGCGGGAGCTGATGAGCAGTTCTTC.

The V call is TRBV13, the J call TRBJ2-7; 9 positions agree with TRBD1. The CDR3 runs 15 residues. Germline assignment: CDR1 PRHDT and CDR2 FYEKMQ (reference sequence). V was clipped by 3 bases and J by 4 bases; unmatched bases: 7. The CDR3 region is CASSFVGQGRYEQYF. CDR3 DNA sequence: TGTGCCAGCAGCTTCGTAGGACAGGGGAGGTACGAGCAGTACTTC.

The table lists this clonotype with a count of one. The rearrangement links TRBV7-2 to TRBJ2-3; either TRBD1 or TRBD2 may fit D (6 bases each). Germline V lookup: CDR1 SGHTA, CDR2 FQGNSA. This CDR3 spans 12 amino acids. V lost 5 bases to trimming and J lost 10 bases, with 13 bases between them. The CDR3 DNA sequence: TGTGCCAGCAGCAAGGTGGGGGGCCCGCAGTATTTT. Its translation: CASSKVGGPQYF.

This clonotype was found a few times. The chain has TRBV4-3 and TRBJ2-7; D remains ambiguous. V was clipped by 0 bases and J by 0 bases, with 9 bases between them. Looked up from germline, CDR1 is LGHNA and CDR2 is YSLEER. This CDR3 has 15 residues. In nucleotides, the CDR3 is TGCGCCAGCAGCCAAGATTGGGCCAACTCCTACGAGCAGTACTTC. Its translation: CASSQDWANSYEQYF.

CDR3 protein: CAIRQGSPGNSPLHF. The CDR3 nucleotides are TGTGCCATCAGACAGGGCAGCCCGGGTAATTCACCCCTCCACTTT. The rearrangement joins TRBV10-3 to TRBJ1-6; D is perhaps TRBD1 (6 bases). Germline V gene sequence: CDR1 ENHRY, CDR2 SYGVKD. This CDR3 spans 15 amino acids. Trimming pared 6 bases from V and 6 bases from J, leaving 15 bases between.

V gene TRBV5-1 combines with J gene TRBJ2-1; weak D call: TRBD2 (6 bases). CDR3 length: 17 residues. The germline V and J ends were trimmed by 2 bases and 2 bases, with 17 bases remaining between them. The germline gives CDR1 SGHRS, CDR2 YFSETQ. The CDR3 DNA reads as TGCGCCAGCAGCTTTGGTCGGGTAAGGGAGGCCTACAATGAGCAGTTCTTC. This gives the protein CASSFGRVREAYNEQFF.

V and J are TRBV2 and TRBJ2-3, with 14 bases matching TRBD2. The V gene's germline CDR1 is SNHLY and CDR2 FYNNEI. There are 16 residues in the CDR3. The junction had 2 bases not matched to a gene; V was cut back by 4 bases and J by 2 bases. The DNA of the CDR3 is TGTGCCAGCAGTGGACTAGCGGGAGGGTCCACAGATACGCAGTATTTT. Its translation: CASSGLAGGSTDTQYF.

The V and J genes are TRBV7-2 and TRBJ1-2; D unresolved. Germline lookup yields CDR1 SGHTA and CDR2 FQGNSA. V gave up 1 base and J gave up 2 bases, with 14 bases separating them. The CDR3 has 16 residues. The CDR3 DNA is TGTGCCAGCAGCTTAGGGCGACACAAGGGAAACTATGGCTACACCTTC. Its translation is CASSLGRHKGNYGYTF.

This chain uses TRBV6-5 with TRBJ1-6; D not certain. The CDR3 runs 14 residues. The V end lost 2 bases, the J end lost 7 bases, and 9 bases lay between the germline ends. Germline V gene lookup returns CDR1 MNHEY and CDR2 SVGAGI. CDR3 bases: TGTGCCAGCAGTTACGATGGCGGGAATTCACCCCTCCACTTT. It encodes CASSYDGGNSPLHF.

This clonotype was found many times. The J gene is TRBJ1-1, the V gene TRBV9, with 7 bases fitting TRBD1. This CDR3 spans 14 amino acids. J was trimmed by 6 bases and V by 2 bases; bases with no gene match: 7. Germline lookup yields CDR1 SGDLS and CDR2 YYNGEE. This CDR3 is CASSVEGARAEAFF. CDR3 DNA sequence: TGTGCCAGCAGCGTTGAGGGGGCGAGGGCTGAAGCTTTCTTT.

The chain recombines TRBV4-1 with TRBJ2-1; D uncertain. V lost 0 bases and J 3 bases, leaving 9 bases between the germline ends. Germline CDR1 MGHRA, CDR2 YSYEKL. The CDR3 totals 15 residues. The CDR3 sequence is CASSQERVFYNEQFF. Here the CDR3 DNA reads TGCGCCAGCAGCCAAGAAAGGGTCTTCTACAATGAGCAGTTCTTC.

V usage is TRBV9 and J usage is TRBJ2-5; TRBD1 aligns across 8 bases. This CDR3 has 15 amino acids. With 0 bases clipped from V and 4 bases from J, the junction kept 5 bases outside the gene matches. CDR1 SGDLS and CDR2 YYNGEE come from the germline V gene. CDR3 nucleotides: TGTGCCAGCAGCGTAGCAGGGGGCCTAAGAGAGACCCAGTACTTC. This translates into CASSVAGGLRETQYF.

This clonotype was recorded a few times. The chain uses TRBV5-6 and TRBJ2-1; TRBD2 matches 12 bases. Germline trimming cut 1 base from V and 8 bases from J; bases unmatched to any gene: 7. The CDR3 is 16 residues long. Per germline, CDR1 SGHDT and CDR2 YYEEEE. The CDR3 sequence: CASSLSRLAGVDEQFF. CDR3 nucleotides: TGTGCCAGCAGCTTGTCGCGACTAGCGGGAGTAGATGAGCAGTTCTTC.

The V gene is TRBV5-8, the J gene TRBJ2-1; D gene unclear. This CDR3 contains 8 residues. Per the germline V gene, CDR1 is SGHTS and CDR2 is YDEGEE. Trimming cost V 2 bases and J 15 bases, with 3 bases left between them. CDR3 nucleotide sequence: TGTGCCAGCAGCTTTCCGTTCTTC. Its translation is CASSFPFF.

This clonotype was counted at least ten times. Its ends do not fully match the called genes, so a read error is possible. The chain is built from TRBV24-1 and TRBJ2-6; no clear D gene. The CDR3 has 15 amino acids. Germline V gene sequence: CDR1 KGHDR, CDR2 SFDVKD. The CDR3 spells CATSDSGSGSNVLTF. CDR3 DNA sequence: TGTGCCACCAGTGACTCCGGATCTGGGTCCAACGTCCTGACTTTC.

This clonotype was detected only a few times. This sequence joins TRBV6-5 and TRBJ1-2, with no clear D. This CDR3 contains 12 residues. The V gene lost 5 bases and the J gene lost 7 bases, with 11 bases spanning the gap. From germline, CDR1 is MNHEY and CDR2 SVGAGI. Here the CDR3 DNA reads TGTGCCAGCAGTCGCGGGCAGTCTGGCTACACCTTC. Translated: CASSRGQSGYTF.

This clonotype came up a few times. The chain uses TRBV29-1 and TRBJ1-1; D unresolved. The CDR3 has 12 residues. In germline, CDR1 is SQVTM, CDR2 ANQGSEA. V was pared by 2 bases and J by 11 bases, with 15 bases between. The CDR3 nucleotides are TGCAGCGTTGAACGCCGGGTACGCGAGGCTTTCTTT. Amino acid sequence: CSVERRVREAFF.